The rows below give T cell receptor beta chains drawn from one sample of a study of blood T cell repertoires in COVID-19. The repertoire was sequenced with immunoSEQ multiplex PCR; TCRdb's copy has only in-frame clones and lacks some. The repertoire holds under 300,000 clones, with approximately 87% as singletons. The material sequenced was peripheral blood. The receptors shown here come from a woman younger than 45 with COVID-19, enrolled during active disease. The CDR3 runs from the conserved cysteine through the conserved F or W. D genes are given only for firm matches. Clone size is not always given. Where it is, it says once, few, many or a class for expanded clones.

d_call: NA
clone_size: NA
j_call: TRBJ2-5
v_call: TRBV3-1/TRBV3-2
cdr3_nt: TGTGCCAGCAGCCAAGGGATTAGGGGAATACCCTCCCCGAAAGAGACCCAGTACTTC
cdr3_aa: CASSQGIRGIPSPKETQYF

d_call: TRBD2
clone_size: NA
j_call: TRBJ2-1
v_call: TRBV5-1
cdr3_nt: TGCGCCAGCAGCCCCGCAGGGACTAGCGCTGACAATGAGCAGTTCTTC
cdr3_aa: CASSPAGTSADNEQFF

d_call: NA
clone_size: few
j_call: TRBJ1-5
v_call: TRBV6-5
cdr3_nt: TGTGCCAGCAGTCTACAACAGGGTACGGGGCCCCAGCATTTT
cdr3_aa: CASSLQQGTGPQHF

d_call: NA
clone_size: NA
j_call: TRBJ2-7
v_call: TRBV4-2
cdr3_nt: TGTGCCAGCAGCCAACGACCGTGGGCACCGGCCTACGAGCAGTACTTC
cdr3_aa: CASSQRPWAPAYEQYF

d_call: NA
clone_size: NA
j_call: TRBJ1-1
v_call: TRBV4-1
cdr3_nt: TGCGCCAGCAGCCGGCCACGGGGGGTTGGGAACACTGAAGCTTTCTTT
cdr3_aa: CASSRPRGVGNTEAFF

d_call: TRBD2
clone_size: NA
j_call: TRBJ2-7
v_call: TRBV7-2
cdr3_nt: TGTGCCAGCAGCTCCGTACTAGCGGGGGACTACGAGCAGTACTTC
cdr3_aa: CASSSVLAGDYEQYF

d_call: NA
clone_size: NA
j_call: TRBJ2-5
v_call: TRBV7-9
cdr3_nt: TGTGCCAGCAGCCTTACAGTGGGGAGGGAGACCCAGTACTTC
cdr3_aa: CASSLTVGRETQYF

d_call: TRBD1
clone_size: NA
j_call: TRBJ1-4
v_call: TRBV25-1
cdr3_nt: TGTGCCAGCCGACGGACAGGGATTCGAGAAAAACTGTTTTTT
cdr3_aa: CASRRTGIREKLFF

d_call: TRBD2
clone_size: once
j_call: TRBJ2-2
v_call: TRBV27
cdr3_nt: TGTGCCAGCAGAAGCGGGGGGGCTAGAACCGGGGAGCTGTTTTTT
cdr3_aa: CASRSGGARTGELFF

d_call: TRBD2
clone_size: NA
j_call: TRBJ2-5
v_call: TRBV6-5
cdr3_nt: TGTGCCAGCAGTTCCCGGCGGGGGCAAGAGACCCAGTACTTC
cdr3_aa: CASSSRRGQETQYF

d_call: NA
clone_size: NA
j_call: TRBJ1-3
v_call: TRBV18
cdr3_nt: TGTGCCAGCTCACCGGGGGGGCCCGGAAACACCATATATTTT
cdr3_aa: CASSPGGPGNTIYF

d_call: TRBD1
clone_size: NA
j_call: TRBJ2-2
v_call: TRBV19
cdr3_nt: TGTGCCAGTAGCCGCACCGGGACAGCGAACACCGGGGAGCTGTTTTTT
cdr3_aa: CASSRTGTANTGELFF

d_call: NA
clone_size: once
j_call: TRBJ2-7
v_call: TRBV2
cdr3_nt: TGTGCCAGCACCATAGCCCCAGCCCCCTACGAGCAGTACTTC
cdr3_aa: CASTIAPAPYEQYF

d_call: NA
clone_size: NA
j_call: TRBJ1-2
v_call: TRBV29-1
cdr3_nt: TGCAGCGTGTCGGTTAACTATGGCTACACCTTC
cdr3_aa: CSVSVNYGYTF

d_call: TRBD1
clone_size: NA
j_call: TRBJ1-6
v_call: TRBV7-9
cdr3_nt: TGTGCCAGCAGCTCCGCCCCCGTAGGACAGGCTAATTCACCCCTCCACTTT
cdr3_aa: CASSSAPVGQANSPLHF

d_call: TRBD1
clone_size: NA
j_call: TRBJ2-7
v_call: TRBV5-1
cdr3_nt: TGCGCCAGCAGCAAACAGGGGGCCTCCTACGAGCAGTACTTC
cdr3_aa: CASSKQGASYEQYF

d_call: TRBD2
clone_size: NA
j_call: TRBJ2-2
v_call: TRBV3-1/TRBV3-2
cdr3_nt: TGTGCCAGCAGCCCGACGGCCGGGCTAGCGGGGGGGCTAGGAACCGGGGAGCTGTTTTTT
cdr3_aa: CASSPTAGLAGGLGTGELFF

d_call: NA
clone_size: NA
j_call: TRBJ2-5
v_call: TRBV2
cdr3_nt: TGTGCCAGCAGGGGGAGGATGGGTCAAGAGACCCAGTACTTC
cdr3_aa: CASRGRMGQETQYF

d_call: NA
clone_size: NA
j_call: TRBJ1-1
v_call: TRBV6-1
cdr3_nt: TGTGCCAGCAGTGAAGAGGCAGGTATGAACACTGAAGCTTTCTTT
cdr3_aa: CASSEEAGMNTEAFF

d_call: NA
clone_size: NA
j_call: TRBJ1-1
v_call: TRBV19
cdr3_nt: TGTGCCATTAGGGCCTTCCCAGGGGACCTAGGCACTGAAGCTTTCTTT
cdr3_aa: CAIRAFPGDLGTEAFF

d_call: TRBD1
clone_size: NA
j_call: TRBJ2-7
v_call: TRBV19
cdr3_nt: TGTGCCAGTAGTATAGGCGCCGGGACAGGAGCCTACGAGCAGTACTTC
cdr3_aa: CASSIGAGTGAYEQYF

d_call: NA
clone_size: NA
j_call: TRBJ2-1
v_call: TRBV5-6
cdr3_nt: TGTGCCAGCAGCTTAAACACAGGGATTGATGAGCAGTTCTTC
cdr3_aa: CASSLNTGIDEQFF

d_call: TRBD2
clone_size: NA
j_call: TRBJ2-1
v_call: TRBV2
cdr3_nt: TGTGCCAGCAGTGAAGAGGTAGCGGGGGGCCCGGAGCAGTTCTTC
cdr3_aa: CASSEEVAGGPEQFF

d_call: TRBD1
clone_size: NA
j_call: TRBJ1-2
v_call: TRBV12-3/TRBV12-4
cdr3_nt: TGTGCCAGCAGTTCGGGACAGAACTATGGCTACACCTTC
cdr3_aa: CASSSGQNYGYTF

d_call: TRBD1
clone_size: NA
j_call: TRBJ2-5
v_call: TRBV18
cdr3_nt: TGTGCCAGCTCACGTTCCGTGATTAGGACAGGGTTAGAGACCCAGTACTTC
cdr3_aa: CASSRSVIRTGLETQYF

d_call: NA
clone_size: NA
j_call: TRBJ2-2
v_call: TRBV5-1
cdr3_nt: TGCGCCAGCAGCTTGAACCAGCGGCCCGGGGAGCTGTTTTTT
cdr3_aa: CASSLNQRPGELFF

d_call: NA
clone_size: NA
j_call: TRBJ2-7
v_call: TRBV6-5
cdr3_nt: TGTGCCAGCAGTTCTCCGGGACACAGCTCCTACGAGCAGTACTTC
cdr3_aa: CASSSPGHSSYEQYF

d_call: TRBD1
clone_size: NA
j_call: TRBJ1-2
v_call: TRBV11-2
cdr3_nt: TGTGCCAGCAGTGCAGGGGGCACCGGGGGCTACACCTTC
cdr3_aa: CASSAGGTGGYTF

d_call: NA
clone_size: NA
j_call: TRBJ1-4
v_call: TRBV15
cdr3_nt: TGTGCCACCAGCAGAGATCCATTAAGCCGAAATGAAAAACTGTTTTTT
cdr3_aa: CATSRDPLSRNEKLFF

d_call: NA
clone_size: NA
j_call: TRBJ2-7
v_call: TRBV9
cdr3_nt: TGTGCCAGCAGCCCCCATACCGGGACCTACGAGCAGTACTTC
cdr3_aa: CASSPHTGTYEQYF

d_call: TRBD1
clone_size: NA
j_call: TRBJ2-7
v_call: TRBV10-1
cdr3_nt: TGCGCCAGCAGTGAAGAGACAGGGATGATTTACGAGCAGTACTTC
cdr3_aa: CASSEETGMIYEQYF

d_call: NA
clone_size: once
j_call: TRBJ2-1
v_call: TRBV4-1
cdr3_nt: TGCGCCAGCAGGGGAGGCGGCCCAATCAGCTCCTACAATGAGCAGTTCTTC
cdr3_aa: CASRGGGPISSYNEQFF

d_call: TRBD1
clone_size: once
j_call: TRBJ2-7
v_call: TRBV27
cdr3_nt: TGTGCCAGCATTATTAGGGACAGGGGGTACGAGCAGTACTTC
cdr3_aa: CASIIRDRGYEQYF

d_call: NA
clone_size: NA
j_call: TRBJ1-3
v_call: TRBV4-1
cdr3_nt: TGCGCCAGCAGCTCTTATCCTAGCTCTGGAAACACCATATATTTT
cdr3_aa: CASSSYPSSGNTIYF

d_call: TRBD1
clone_size: NA
j_call: TRBJ1-2
v_call: TRBV7-9
cdr3_nt: TGTGCCAGCAGCCCAACGACAGGGGGCTCTTATGGCTACACCTTC
cdr3_aa: CASSPTTGGSYGYTF

d_call: NA
clone_size: NA
j_call: TRBJ1-3
v_call: TRBV7-9
cdr3_nt: TGTGCCAGCAGCTCCTCTACGCGAGGGTCTGGAAACACCATATATTTT
cdr3_aa: CASSSSTRGSGNTIYF

d_call: TRBD1
clone_size: few
j_call: TRBJ2-7
v_call: TRBV27
cdr3_nt: TGTGCCAGCAGTTTGTCGAAGGGGGCCCCCTCCAAGCAGTACTTC
cdr3_aa: CASSLSKGAPSKQYF

d_call: TRBD2
clone_size: once
j_call: TRBJ2-5
v_call: TRBV4-1
cdr3_nt: TGCGCCAGCAGCCAACTAGCGGGGCGACAAGAGACCCAGTACTTC
cdr3_aa: CASSQLAGRQETQYF

d_call: NA
clone_size: NA
j_call: TRBJ2-5
v_call: TRBV14
cdr3_nt: TGTGCCAGCAGCCAAGATCGTCGAACGGTGTACTTC
cdr3_aa: CASSQDRRTVYF

d_call: NA
clone_size: NA
j_call: TRBJ1-2
v_call: TRBV2
cdr3_nt: TGTGCCAGCAGTGAAGCCAGAAACCCTTATGGCTACACCTTC
cdr3_aa: CASSEARNPYGYTF

d_call: TRBD2
clone_size: NA
j_call: TRBJ2-3
v_call: TRBV5-4
cdr3_nt: TGTGCCAGCAGCTTCCGAGCGGGGGGTGGGACAGATACGCAGTATTTT
cdr3_aa: CASSFRAGGGTDTQYF

d_call: NA
clone_size: NA
j_call: TRBJ1-1
v_call: TRBV6-5
cdr3_nt: TGTGCCAGCAGTTCTCCGACAGGTGCGACTGAAGCTTTCTTT
cdr3_aa: CASSSPTGATEAFF

d_call: TRBD2
clone_size: NA
j_call: TRBJ2-1
v_call: TRBV5-1
cdr3_nt: TGCGCCAGCAGCGACGGGACTAGCGGGAGAAGCTCCTACAATGAGCAGTTCTTC
cdr3_aa: CASSDGTSGRSSYNEQFF

d_call: TRBD1
clone_size: NA
j_call: TRBJ2-7
v_call: TRBV5-1
cdr3_nt: TGCGCCAGCAGCTTCTGGGGACAGGGGGACTACGAGCAGTACTTC
cdr3_aa: CASSFWGQGDYEQYF

d_call: NA
clone_size: NA
j_call: TRBJ1-3
v_call: TRBV30
cdr3_nt: TGTGCCTGGAGGGAGGAGAGCTCTGGAAACACCATATATTTT
cdr3_aa: CAWREESSGNTIYF

d_call: NA
clone_size: NA
j_call: TRBJ1-2
v_call: TRBV7-9
cdr3_nt: TGTGCCAGCAGCTCTTCGGGCTATGGCTACACCTTC
cdr3_aa: CASSSSGYGYTF

d_call: TRBD1
clone_size: NA
j_call: TRBJ2-7
v_call: TRBV4-1
cdr3_nt: TGCGCCAGCAGCCACTTCACGAGGGGACAGGGTATACACGAGCAGTACTTC
cdr3_aa: CASSHFTRGQGIHEQYF

d_call: NA
clone_size: NA
j_call: TRBJ1-5
v_call: TRBV6-6
cdr3_nt: TGTGCCAGCAGTTACTCGGCAGGGGCGGCCTATCAGCCCCAGCATTTT
cdr3_aa: CASSYSAGAAYQPQHF